A single sample is the source of the 14 T cell receptor beta chains below, sequenced in a study of shared clonotypes between healthy human individuals (dated by TCRdb to 2020 to 2021). Libraries were constructed by the immunoSEQ multiplex PCR assay. Imported from immuneACCESS, the table was reduced by TCRdb to in-frame sequences with V and J called. These copies leave out some clones; in studies compared against another copy, an unresolved V gene accounts for under half, and the cause of the remainder is not known. A total of around 600,000 clones appear in this sample, about 98% of them only once. The ten largest clonotypes hold 0.3% of the sample. CD8 naive samples consisted of CD45RO-negative cells that were positively selected for CCR7, yielding a CD45RA+CCR7+ population without TemRA cells. The sequenced sample consisted of naive CD8+ T cells sorted from blood. Explained via the paper, the cell subset or site label denotes: CD45RA+CCR7+. The origin of the receptors is a man aged 25-45 years in good health.

This sequence joins TRBV5-1 and TRBJ1-1; D gene unclear. The CDR3 runs to 15 residues. In germline, CDR1 is SGHRS, CDR2 YFSETQ. V lost 4 bases and J 3 bases, leaving 16 bases between the germline ends. CDR3 in amino acids: CASSRAEPGYTEAFF. CDR3 DNA: TGCGCCAGCAGCCGCGCTGAGCCGGGGTACACTGAAGCTTTCTTT. The full variable domain, rest sourced from reference TRBV5-1 and TRBJ1-1, is KAGVTQTPRYLIKTRGQQVTLSCSPISGHRSVSWYQQTPGQGLQFLFEYFSETQRNKGNFPGRFSGRQFSNSRSEMNVSTLELGDSALYLCASSRAEPGYTEAFFGQGTRLTVV.

The rearrangement links TRBV14 to TRBJ1-2; D possibly corresponds to TRBD1 (5 bases). Trimming took 0 bases from V and 2 from J, leaving 16 bases between them. Germline CDR1 reads SGHDN; CDR2 reads FVKESK. The CDR3 is 17 amino acids. The CDR3 DNA follows: TGTGCCAGCAGCCAAGATCTTAGGGGAGACAGAAACTATGGCTACACCTTC. It encodes CASSQDLRGDRNYGYTF.

The V call is TRBV5-1, the J call TRBJ1-1; no clear D gene. CDR3 length: 19 amino acids. The V end was cut by 3 bases, the J end by 2 bases, with 26 bases between. Per germline, CDR1 SGHRS and CDR2 YFSETQ. The CDR3 DNA is TGCGCCAGCAGCTACGACGGAGGTAGAGAATACTCAGCCAACACTGAAGCTTTCTTT. Amino acid sequence: CASSYDGGREYSANTEAFF.

J is TRBJ2-7 and V is TRBV5-6; the match to TRBD2 covers 7 bases. V lost 4 bases and J lost 5; bases outside the gene matches: 15. This CDR3 contains 16 residues. Germline CDR1 reads SGHDT; CDR2 reads YYEEEE. The CDR3 here is CASSIRTRLHPDEQYF. The CDR3 DNA sequence: TGTGCCAGCAGCATTCGGACTAGGCTCCATCCGGACGAGCAGTACTTC. The full variable domain, its missing parts supplied by reference TRBV5-6 and TRBJ2-7, is DAGVTQSPTHLIKTRGQQVTLRCSPKSGHDTVSWYQQALGQGPQFIFQYYEEEERQRGNFPDRFSGHQFPNYSSELNVNALLLGDSALYLCASSIRTRLHPDEQYFGPGTRLTVT.

The rearrangement joins TRBV4-3 to TRBJ1-1; D might be TRBD1 (5 bases). Trimming pared 0 bases from V and 0 bases from J, leaving 20 bases between. Germline CDR1 LGHNA, CDR2 YSLEER. The CDR3 sequence is 19 residues long. The CDR3, as DNA: TGCGCCAGCAGCCAAGAAGGTTTAACGGGGACGCTCGTGAACACTGAAGCTTTCTTT. Amino acid sequence: CASSQEGLTGTLVNTEAFF.

The chain links TRBV29-1 to TRBJ2-7; D call uncertain. This CDR3 contains 12 residues. Trimming stripped 2 bases from V and 3 bases from J, with 8 bases between. Germline loops: CDR1 SQVTM, CDR2 ANQGSEA. CDR3: CSVETDVYEQYF. DNA for the CDR3: TGCAGCGTTGAAACCGACGTCTACGAGCAGTACTTC.

The rearrangement joins TRBV27 to TRBJ1-5; D remains ambiguous. Germline-derived CDR1 and CDR2 are MNHEY and SMNVEV (reference sequence). The V end was cut by 3 bases, the J end by 4 bases, with 7 bases between. The CDR3 length is 13 residues. This CDR3 reads CASSFGRNQPQHF. CDR3 in DNA: TGTGCCAGCAGTTTTGGCAGAAATCAGCCCCAGCATTTT.

J is TRBJ2-7 and V is TRBV27, with D unclear. The CDR3 totals 13 residues. The germline CDR1 and CDR2 sequences are MNHEY and SMNVEV (reference sequence). Trimming took 3 bases from V and 3 from J, leaving 9 bases between them. CDR3 bases: TGTGCCAGCAGTTTTGTGGAGAGCTACGAGCAGTACTTC. Protein product: CASSFVESYEQYF.

CDR3 sequence: CASSRPGTSLASYNEQFF. DNA of the CDR3: TGTGCCAGCAGCCGTCCCGGGACTAGCCTCGCAAGCTACAATGAGCAGTTCTTC. The chain links TRBV9 to TRBJ2-1; 9 bases map to TRBD2. From germline, CDR1 is SGDLS and CDR2 YYNGEE. The CDR3 length is 18 residues. The ends lost 4 bases at V and 3 bases at J; junction bases unmatched: 14.

This rearrangement joins TRBV27 to TRBJ2-7; D unclear. CDR3 length: 13 residues. Germline V gene sequence: CDR1 MNHEY, CDR2 SMNVEV (reference sequence). V shed 8 bases and J shed 5 bases, with 16 bases lying between them. CDR3 coding DNA: TGTGCCAGCGGTCTCTGGGATGGCGACGAGCAGTACTTC. Protein product: CASGLWDGDEQYF.

The V call is TRBV27, the J call TRBJ2-1, with a tentative D call TRBD2 (6 bases). V was trimmed by 3 bases and J by 0 bases, leaving 15 bases between them. The germline CDR1 and CDR2 sequences are MNHEY and SMNVEV (reference sequence). The CDR3 totals 17 residues. The CDR3 region has the DNA TGTGCCAGCAGTTTCACGGCGGGGCTAAGCTCCTACAATGAGCAGTTCTTC. The encoded protein is CASSFTAGLSSYNEQFF.

This clone was detected only once. The J gene is TRBJ2-3, the V gene TRBV7-9, with 13 nucleotides matching TRBD2. This CDR3 has 16 amino acids. CDR1 SEHNR and CDR2 FQNEAQ come from the germline V gene (reference sequence). V gave up 5 bases and J gave up 6 bases; unmatched junction bases: 8. CDR3 in DNA: TGTGCCAGCAGCCCCACTTTGACTAGCGGGGGGGATACGCAGTATTTT. Its protein is CASSPTLTSGGDTQYF.

The gene calls are TRBV2 and TRBJ2-7, with D maybe TRBD2 (5 bases). Germline V gene sequence: CDR1 SNHLY, CDR2 FYNNEI. The length of the CDR3 is 15 residues. Between the trimmed V and J ends, which lost 2 bases and 0 bases, there was a span of 11 bases. The CDR3 DNA reads as TGTGCCAGCAGTGAATTGGTAGGGAGCTCCTACGAGCAGTACTTC. It yields the protein CASSELVGSSYEQYF.

The J gene is TRBJ2-3, the V gene TRBV29-1; a possible D gene is TRBD1 (6 bases). Germline lookup yields CDR1 SQVTM and CDR2 ANQGSEA. CDR3 length equals 13 residues. Deletions cut 3 bases from V and 3 bases from J, with 10 bases between. The CDR3 DNA follows: TGCAGCGTTGACAGGGGCGCTACAGATACGCAGTATTTT. It yields the protein CSVDRGATDTQYF.